Listed below are T cell receptor beta chains from one sample, sequenced in a study of blood T cells in healthy people across ages. Each CDR3 protein gets one entry after TCRdb re-called the 5' RACE reads with MiXCR. The repertoire includes roughly 800,000 distinct CDR3 sequences, just under 25% of them detected once, and approximately 4% sits in the top ten. In addition, the sample was reused for a study of T cells of mothers and their children.

The source material was blood. The receptors come from a boy aged 5-17 years in good health. CDR3s include the opening cysteine and the closing phenylalanine or tryptophan. The order of the fields is J gene, clone size, V gene, D gene, CDR3 DNA, CDR3 protein. A D gene is named only where the DNA matches it firmly. Not every row has a clone size; where given, it reads once, few, many or a size class.

TRBJ2-1,-,TRBV28,TRBD2,TGTGCCAGCAGTTTCATGGCGGGAGGCTACAATGAGCAGTTCTTC,CASSFMAGGYNEQFF
TRBJ2-1,-,TRBV11-3,TRBD2,TGTGCCAGCAGCCCCGAGGGTGGGAGGGCCGATGAGCAGTTCTTC,CASSPEGGRADEQFF
TRBJ2-5,few,TRBV29-1,-,TGCAGCATGACTAGTTTGGAGACCCAGTACTTC,CSMTSLETQYF
TRBJ2-1,-,TRBV14,-,TGTGCCAGCAGCCAAGAGTCCTATGGTGGCGAAAACAATGAGCAGTTCTTC,CASSQESYGGENNEQFF
TRBJ2-5,few,TRBV10-3,TRBD1,TGTGCCATCAACCGGGACAGGGGGGAGACCCAGTACTTC,CAINRDRGETQYF
TRBJ1-1,few,TRBV7-8,-,TGTGCCAGCAGCTTAGGGCGGCAGGGGTGGGCTTTCTTT,CASSLGRQGWAFF
TRBJ2-3,few,TRBV15,TRBD2,TGTGCCACCAGCAGAGCCGGGGGGGCAACAGATACGCAGTATTTT,CATSRAGGATDTQYF
TRBJ2-5,few,TRBV5-5,-,TGTGCCAGCAGCGGAACGGGATCCCCTGCGGAAACCCAGTACTTC,CASSGTGSPAETQYF
TRBJ2-3,-,TRBV12-3/TRBV12-4,TRBD2,TGTGCCAGCAGGAACCGGGGACTAGCGGGCCCTAGCACAGATACGCAGTATTTT,CASRNRGLAGPSTDTQYF
TRBJ2-4,-,TRBV7-2,-,TGTGCCAGCAGCCCGGGCTCCATTCAGTACTTC,CASSPGSIQYF
TRBJ1-6,few,TRBV27,-,TGTGCCAGCAGTCCCCGGGGCCTTAATTCACCCCTCCACTTT,CASSPRGLNSPLHF
TRBJ2-2,few,TRBV12-3/TRBV12-4,-,TGTGCCAGCAGTTTGGGGGGGCTCACCGGGGAGCTGTTTTTT,CASSLGGLTGELFF
TRBJ2-7,-,TRBV29-1,TRBD2,TGCAGCGGTAGCGGGAGGAACTTAGACGAGCAGTACTTC,CSGSGRNLDEQYF
TRBJ2-3,-,TRBV7-3,TRBD2,TGTGCCAGCAGCTTAATAGCGGGAGCGCCAGATACGCAGTATTTT,CASSLIAGAPDTQYF
TRBJ2-5,-,TRBV28,-,TGTGCCAGCAGTTTAATTATGTGGGAGCAGTACTTC,CASSLIMWEQYF
TRBJ2-1,-,TRBV6-2/TRBV6-3,-,TGTGCCAGCAGTGAGAATTTGGGCACCTACAATGAGCAGTTCTTC,CASSENLGTYNEQFF
TRBJ1-4,-,TRBV10-3,-,TGTGCCATCAGTCCCATACCCTCCGGGGGGGCTAATGAAAAACTGTTTTTT,CAISPIPSGGANEKLFF
TRBJ2-5,few,TRBV12-3/TRBV12-4,-,TGTGCCAGCAGTTTGGGATCGCTCCTTGACTTC,CASSLGSLLDF
TRBJ2-2,few,TRBV5-6,TRBD1,TGTGCCAGCAGCTGGAGGGACAGGGGGAACACCGGGGAGCTGTTTTTT,CASSWRDRGNTGELFF
TRBJ1-5,-,TRBV20-1,-,TGCAGTGCTAGAGCCGTGGGCAATCAGCCCCAGCATTTT,CSARAVGNQPQHF
TRBJ2-6,-,TRBV15,-,TGTGCCACCAGCATTGGGTCGGGGATTAGATACTCTGGGGCCAACGTCCTGACTTTC,CATSIGSGIRYSGANVLTF
TRBJ2-1,-,TRBV10-3,-,TGTGCCATCAGTACTAGCAAGGAGAATGAGCAGTTCTTC,CAISTSKENEQFF
TRBJ1-5,-,TRBV12-3/TRBV12-4,TRBD1,TGTGCCAGCAGCGGAGCGTGGGAGACAGGGGCGGACCCCCAGCATTTT,CASSGAWETGADPQHF
TRBJ2-4,-,TRBV5-1,TRBD1,TGCGCCAGCAGCTTGGGTGAGGGGGCGTTCAACATTCAGTACTTC,CASSLGEGAFNIQYF
TRBJ2-3,few,TRBV28,-,TGTGCCAGCAGCTTAAGGGGGGCTGAGGGCACAGATACGCAGTATTTT,CASSLRGAEGTDTQYF
TRBJ1-2,few,TRBV6-5,-,TGTGCCAGCAGCCCCAGGAGGACAGTGAGCTATGGCTACACCTTC,CASSPRRTVSYGYTF
TRBJ1-3,few,TRBV12-3/TRBV12-4,-,TGTGCCAGCAGTCCCGGATCCCGGAGGATAGTAAGTGGAAACACCATATATTTT,CASSPGSRRIVSGNTIYF
TRBJ2-3,few,TRBV20-1,TRBD2,TGCAGTGCTACTCTGGGTAGCGGGGGCACAGATACGCAGTATTTT,CSATLGSGGTDTQYF
TRBJ1-2,-,TRBV7-9,-,TGTGCCAGCAGCTCACCGGGACGGATAACTAACTATGGCTACACCTTC,CASSSPGRITNYGYTF
TRBJ2-5,-,TRBV12-3/TRBV12-4,-,TGTGCCAGCAGCAGGGACAAGGAAGAGACCCAGTACTTC,CASSRDKEETQYF
TRBJ1-6,few,TRBV4-3,-,TGCGCCAGCAGCCAAGATTTCACTAATTCACCCCTCCACTTT,CASSQDFTNSPLHF
TRBJ2-5,-,TRBV20-1,-,TGCAGTGCTAAACCGGGACGGCAACAAGAGACCCAGTACTTC,CSAKPGRQQETQYF
TRBJ2-5,few,TRBV7-8,TRBD1,TGTGCCAGCAGCTTACAGGGGGCTCACCAAGAGACCCAGTACTTC,CASSLQGAHQETQYF
TRBJ1-1,-,TRBV5-5,-,TGTGCCGGCAGCTTGGCCGTTGGGTCGAACACTGAAGCTTTCTTT,CAGSLAVGSNTEAFF
TRBJ1-2,many,TRBV29-1,-,TGCAGCGTTGAAGCCGGTGGCTACACCTTC,CSVEAGGYTF
TRBJ1-1,few,TRBV25-1,-,TGTGCCAGCAGTTCCGGTTGGCAGGGGGAAGCTTTCTTT,CASSSGWQGEAFF
TRBJ2-1,-,TRBV18,-,TGTGCCAGCTCACCAAAGGGACAACCCACCTACAATGAGCAGTTCTTC,CASSPKGQPTYNEQFF
TRBJ2-1,few,TRBV21-1,-,TGTGCCAGCAGCGCTAGACCGCCGTCGCGACCCTTC,CASSARPPSRPF
TRBJ2-7,-,TRBV19,-,TGTGCCAGTAGTTTTGAAGGTGGCACCTACGAGCAGTACTTC,CASSFEGGTYEQYF
TRBJ2-1,-,TRBV2,-,TGTGCCAGTCTACTGGGTTTTGGCACCTACAATGAGCAGTTCTTC,CASLLGFGTYNEQFF
TRBJ2-3,-,TRBV12-3/TRBV12-4,TRBD2,TGTGCCAGCACTTTAGGTGGGGGCGCTACTAGCGGGGGACGCACAGATACGCAGTATTTT,CASTLGGGATSGGRTDTQYF
TRBJ1-3,few,TRBV7-9,-,TGTGCCAGCAGCTTCAGGGCCTCTGGAAACACCATATATTTT,CASSFRASGNTIYF
TRBJ2-5,-,TRBV2,-,TGTGCCAGCAGTACCAGATCCGGGACTGCGGTGACCCAGTACTTC,CASSTRSGTAVTQYF
TRBJ1-1,-,TRBV29-1,-,TGCAGCGTTGACAGGATGAACACTGAAGCTTTCTTT,CSVDRMNTEAFF
TRBJ2-3,once,TRBV5-1,-,TGCGCCAGCAGCTTGTCCGTGACGGATACGCAGTATTTT,CASSLSVTDTQYF
TRBJ2-7,few,TRBV7-9,TRBD1,TGTGCCAGCAGCCCAACAGGGGGTACCGGAGACGAGCAGTACTTC,CASSPTGGTGDEQYF
TRBJ2-5,few,TRBV7-2,TRBD1,TGTGCCAGCAGCTCCCGACAGGGGGCTTGGGAGACCCAGTACTTC,CASSSRQGAWETQYF